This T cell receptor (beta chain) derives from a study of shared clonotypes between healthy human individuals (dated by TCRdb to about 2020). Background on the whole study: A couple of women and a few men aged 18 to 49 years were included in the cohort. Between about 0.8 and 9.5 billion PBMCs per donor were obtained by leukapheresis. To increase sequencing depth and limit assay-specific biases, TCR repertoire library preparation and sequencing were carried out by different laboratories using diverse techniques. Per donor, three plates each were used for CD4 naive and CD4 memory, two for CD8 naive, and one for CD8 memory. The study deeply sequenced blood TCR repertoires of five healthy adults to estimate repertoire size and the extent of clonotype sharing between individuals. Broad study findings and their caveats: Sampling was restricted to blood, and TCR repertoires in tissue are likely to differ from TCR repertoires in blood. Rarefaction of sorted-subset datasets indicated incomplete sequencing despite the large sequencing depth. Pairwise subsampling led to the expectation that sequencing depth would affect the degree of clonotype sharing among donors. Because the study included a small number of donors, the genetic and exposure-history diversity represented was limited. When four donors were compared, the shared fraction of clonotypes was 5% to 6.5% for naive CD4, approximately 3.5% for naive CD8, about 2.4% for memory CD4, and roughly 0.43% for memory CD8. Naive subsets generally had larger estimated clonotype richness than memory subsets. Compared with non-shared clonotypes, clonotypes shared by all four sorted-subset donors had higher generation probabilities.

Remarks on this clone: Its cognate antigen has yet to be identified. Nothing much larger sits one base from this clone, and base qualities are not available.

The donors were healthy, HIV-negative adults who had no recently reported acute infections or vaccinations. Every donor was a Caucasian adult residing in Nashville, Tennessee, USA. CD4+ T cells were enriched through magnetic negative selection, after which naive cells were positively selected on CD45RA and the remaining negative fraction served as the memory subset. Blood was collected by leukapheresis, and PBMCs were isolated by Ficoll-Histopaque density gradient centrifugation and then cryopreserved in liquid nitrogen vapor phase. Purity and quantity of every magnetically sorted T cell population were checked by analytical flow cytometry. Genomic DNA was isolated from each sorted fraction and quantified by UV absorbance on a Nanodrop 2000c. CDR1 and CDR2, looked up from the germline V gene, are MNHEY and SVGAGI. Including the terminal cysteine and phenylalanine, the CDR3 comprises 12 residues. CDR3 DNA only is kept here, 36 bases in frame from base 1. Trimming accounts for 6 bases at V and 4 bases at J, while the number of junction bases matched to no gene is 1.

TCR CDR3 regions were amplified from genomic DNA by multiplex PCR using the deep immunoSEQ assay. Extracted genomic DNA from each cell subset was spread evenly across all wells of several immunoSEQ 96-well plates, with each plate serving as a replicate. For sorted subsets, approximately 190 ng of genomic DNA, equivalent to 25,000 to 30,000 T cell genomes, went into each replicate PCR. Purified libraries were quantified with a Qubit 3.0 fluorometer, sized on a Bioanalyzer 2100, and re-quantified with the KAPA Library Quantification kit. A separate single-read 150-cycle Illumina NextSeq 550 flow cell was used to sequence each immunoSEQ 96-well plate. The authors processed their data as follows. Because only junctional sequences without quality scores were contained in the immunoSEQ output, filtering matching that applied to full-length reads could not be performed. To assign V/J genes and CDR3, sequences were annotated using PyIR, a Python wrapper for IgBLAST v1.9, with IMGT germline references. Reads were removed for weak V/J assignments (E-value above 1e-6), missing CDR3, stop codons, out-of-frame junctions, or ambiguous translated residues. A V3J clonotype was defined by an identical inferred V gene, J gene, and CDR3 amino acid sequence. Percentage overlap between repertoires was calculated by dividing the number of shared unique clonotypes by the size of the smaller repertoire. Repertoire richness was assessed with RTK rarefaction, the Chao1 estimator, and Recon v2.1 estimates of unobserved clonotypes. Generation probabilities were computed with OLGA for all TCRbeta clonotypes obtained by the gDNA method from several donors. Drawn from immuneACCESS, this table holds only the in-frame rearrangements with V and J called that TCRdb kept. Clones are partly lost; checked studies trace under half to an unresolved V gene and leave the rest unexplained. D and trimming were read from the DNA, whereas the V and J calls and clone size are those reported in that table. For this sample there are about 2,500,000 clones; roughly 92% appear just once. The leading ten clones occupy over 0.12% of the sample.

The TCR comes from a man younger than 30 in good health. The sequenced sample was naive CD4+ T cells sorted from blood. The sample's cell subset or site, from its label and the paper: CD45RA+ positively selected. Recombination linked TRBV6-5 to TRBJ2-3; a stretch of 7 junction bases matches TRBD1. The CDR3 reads CASRQGSDTQYF. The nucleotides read TGTGCCAGCAGACAGGGGTCAGATACGCAGTATTTT.